Described below is a single TCR beta chain sequence and its context. The antigen remains undetermined. The data stem from a study of blood T cells in healthy people across ages. Overall study context: When template switching was applied, about one barcoded beta molecule was captured per two T cells. Findings of the study overall: Conclusively comparing naive with antigen-experienced cells was impossible with unsorted PBMCs.

Primed by a sample-barcoded 5' primer and a J-beta primer mix, a second PCR proceeded for about 6 to 12 cycles. Using its own MiXCR run on the 5' RACE reads, TCRdb lists one record per CDR3 protein. In the table there are around 790,000 distinct CDR3 sequences, roughly 44% of which are singletons. What was sequenced was blood. The receptor was isolated from a man between 60 and 75 years old in good health.

The CDR3 DNA follows: TGCGCCAGCAGCGTGGGACAGGAACACTCACCCCTCCACTTT. Its protein product is CASSVGQEHSPLHF. The chain recombines TRBV5-1 with TRBJ1-6; 8 positions match TRBD1. Germline V gene sequence: CDR1 SGHRS, CDR2 YFSETQ. Unmatched junction bases numbered 7, after V lost 4 bases and J lost 10 bases. The CDR3 runs to 14 residues.